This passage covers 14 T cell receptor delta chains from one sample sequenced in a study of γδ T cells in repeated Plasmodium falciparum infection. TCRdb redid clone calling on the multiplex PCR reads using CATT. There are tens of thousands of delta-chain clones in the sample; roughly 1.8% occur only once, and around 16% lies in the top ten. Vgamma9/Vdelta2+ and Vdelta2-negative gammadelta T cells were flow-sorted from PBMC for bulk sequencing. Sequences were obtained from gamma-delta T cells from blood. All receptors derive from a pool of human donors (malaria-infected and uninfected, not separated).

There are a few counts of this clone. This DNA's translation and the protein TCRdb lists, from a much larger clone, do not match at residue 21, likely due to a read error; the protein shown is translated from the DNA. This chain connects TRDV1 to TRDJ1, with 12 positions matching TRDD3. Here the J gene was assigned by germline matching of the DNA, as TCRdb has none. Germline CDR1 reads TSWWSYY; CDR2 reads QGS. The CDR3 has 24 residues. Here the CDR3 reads CALGELPRSWGRATGGYPTDELIF. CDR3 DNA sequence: TGTGCTCTTGGGGAGCTTCCTAGGTCTTGGGGCCGAGCTACTGGGGGATACCCCACCGATGAACTCATCTTT.

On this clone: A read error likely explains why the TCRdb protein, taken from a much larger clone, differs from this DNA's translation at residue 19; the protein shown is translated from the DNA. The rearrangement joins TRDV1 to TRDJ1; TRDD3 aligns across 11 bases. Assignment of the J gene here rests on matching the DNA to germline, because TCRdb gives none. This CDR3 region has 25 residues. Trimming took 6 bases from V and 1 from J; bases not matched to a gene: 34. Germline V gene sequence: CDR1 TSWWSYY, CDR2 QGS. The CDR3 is CALGGWAFLSNYWGITLSRTDKLIF. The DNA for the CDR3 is TGTGCTCTTGGAGGCTGGGCCTTCCTCTCCAATTACTGGGGGATAACCCTTTCTCGCACCGATAAACTCATCTTT.

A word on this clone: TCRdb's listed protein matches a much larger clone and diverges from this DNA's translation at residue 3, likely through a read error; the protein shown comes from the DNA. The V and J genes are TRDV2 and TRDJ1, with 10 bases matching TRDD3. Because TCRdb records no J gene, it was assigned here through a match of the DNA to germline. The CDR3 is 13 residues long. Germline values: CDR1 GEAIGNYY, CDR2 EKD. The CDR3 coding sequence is TGTGCCCGTGATAGGGGGATACGCGGGAAACTCATCTTT. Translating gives CARDRGIRGKLIF.

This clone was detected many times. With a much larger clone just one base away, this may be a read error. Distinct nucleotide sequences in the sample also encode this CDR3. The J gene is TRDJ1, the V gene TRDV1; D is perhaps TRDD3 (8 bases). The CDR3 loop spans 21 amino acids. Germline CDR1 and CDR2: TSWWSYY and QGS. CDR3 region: CALGEAFLLILGGLYTDKLIF. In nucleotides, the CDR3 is TGTGCCCTTGGGGAAGCCTTCCTCCTAATACTGGGGGGGTTGTACACCGATAAACTCATCTTT.

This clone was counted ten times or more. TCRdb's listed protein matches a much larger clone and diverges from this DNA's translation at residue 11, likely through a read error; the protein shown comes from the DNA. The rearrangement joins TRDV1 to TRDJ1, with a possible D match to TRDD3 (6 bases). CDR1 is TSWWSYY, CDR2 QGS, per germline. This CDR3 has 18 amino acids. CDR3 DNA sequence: TGTGCTCTTGTGGAATGGGGATCGGATCCCGCGTACACCGATAAACTCATCTTT. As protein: CALVEWGSDPAYTDKLIF.

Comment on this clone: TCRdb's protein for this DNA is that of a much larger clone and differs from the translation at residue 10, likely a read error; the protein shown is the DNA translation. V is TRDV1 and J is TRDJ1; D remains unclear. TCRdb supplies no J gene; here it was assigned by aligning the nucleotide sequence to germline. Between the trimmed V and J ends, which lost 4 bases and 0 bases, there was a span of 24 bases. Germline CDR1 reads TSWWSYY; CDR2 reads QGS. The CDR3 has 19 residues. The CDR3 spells CALGGGVLRTRSYTDKLIF. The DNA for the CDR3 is TGTGCTCTTGGGGGGGGCGTCCTCAGGACACGCTCGTACACCGATAAACTCATCTTT.

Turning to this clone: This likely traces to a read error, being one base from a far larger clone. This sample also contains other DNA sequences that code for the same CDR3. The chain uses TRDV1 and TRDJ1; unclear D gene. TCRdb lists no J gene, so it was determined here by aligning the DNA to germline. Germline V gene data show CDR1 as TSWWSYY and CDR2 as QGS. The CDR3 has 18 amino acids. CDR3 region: CALGEVYPRESYTDKLIF. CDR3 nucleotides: TGTGCTCTTGGGGAAGTGTACCCGCGGGAATCGTACACCGACAAACTCATCTTT.

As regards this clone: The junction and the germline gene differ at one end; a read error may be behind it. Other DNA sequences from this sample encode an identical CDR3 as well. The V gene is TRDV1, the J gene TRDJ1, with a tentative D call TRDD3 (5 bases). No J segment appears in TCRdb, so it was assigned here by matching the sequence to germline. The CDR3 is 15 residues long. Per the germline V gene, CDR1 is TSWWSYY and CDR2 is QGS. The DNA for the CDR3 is TGCGCTCTTGGGGACACTGCGGAGTACACCGATAAACTCATCTTT. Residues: CALGDTAEYTDKLIF.

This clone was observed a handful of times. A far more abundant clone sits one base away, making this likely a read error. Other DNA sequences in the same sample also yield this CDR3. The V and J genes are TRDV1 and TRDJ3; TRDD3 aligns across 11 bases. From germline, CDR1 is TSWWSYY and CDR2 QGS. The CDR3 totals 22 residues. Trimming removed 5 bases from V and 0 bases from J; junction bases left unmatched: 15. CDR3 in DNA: TGTGCTCTTGGGCGAACATGGGGGATACGCGTTTCGAGCTCCTGGGACACCCGACAGATGTTTTTC. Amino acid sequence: CALGRTWGIRVSSSWDTRQMFF.

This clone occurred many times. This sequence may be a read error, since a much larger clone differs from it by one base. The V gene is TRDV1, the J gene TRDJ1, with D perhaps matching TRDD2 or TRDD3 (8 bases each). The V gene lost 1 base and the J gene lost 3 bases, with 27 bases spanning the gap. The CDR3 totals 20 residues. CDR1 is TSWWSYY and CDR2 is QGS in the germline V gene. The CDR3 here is CALGEPLFLHLGIPADKLIF. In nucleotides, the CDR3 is TGTGCTCTTGGGGAACCACTCTTCCTACATTTGGGGATACCTGCCGATAAACTCATCTTT.

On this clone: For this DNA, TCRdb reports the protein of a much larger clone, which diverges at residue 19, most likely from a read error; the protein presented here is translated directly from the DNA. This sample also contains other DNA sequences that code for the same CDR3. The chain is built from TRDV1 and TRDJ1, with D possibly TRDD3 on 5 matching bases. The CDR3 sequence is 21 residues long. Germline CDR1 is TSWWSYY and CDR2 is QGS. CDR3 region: CALGEPQRHSERVYATDKPIF. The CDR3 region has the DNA TGTGCTCTTGGGGAACCCCAAAGACATTCCGAGAGGGTATACGCTACCGATAAACCCATCTTT.

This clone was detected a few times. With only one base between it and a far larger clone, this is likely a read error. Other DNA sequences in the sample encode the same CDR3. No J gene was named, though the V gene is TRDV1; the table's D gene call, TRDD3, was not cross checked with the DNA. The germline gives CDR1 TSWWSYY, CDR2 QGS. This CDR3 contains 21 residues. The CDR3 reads CALGERERLHSNGGELPGLIF. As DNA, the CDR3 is TGTGCTCTTGGGGAACGAGAGCGCCTACATTCGAACGGGGGGGAACTGCCCGGGCTCATCTTT.

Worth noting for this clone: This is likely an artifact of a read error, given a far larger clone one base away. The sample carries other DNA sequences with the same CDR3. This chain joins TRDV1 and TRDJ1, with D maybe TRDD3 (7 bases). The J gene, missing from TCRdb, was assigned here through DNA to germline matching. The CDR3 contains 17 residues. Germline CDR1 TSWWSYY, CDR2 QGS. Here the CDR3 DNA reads TGTGCCCTTGGGGAGCCTTCCCCTTCTTTGGGGGAGGCCAGACTCATCTTT. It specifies CALGEPSPSLGEARLIF.

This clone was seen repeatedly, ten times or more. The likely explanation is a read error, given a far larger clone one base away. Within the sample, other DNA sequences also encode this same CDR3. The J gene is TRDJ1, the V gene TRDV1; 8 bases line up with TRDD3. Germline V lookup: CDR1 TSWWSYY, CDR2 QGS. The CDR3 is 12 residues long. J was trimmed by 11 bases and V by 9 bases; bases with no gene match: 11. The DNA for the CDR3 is TGTGCTCTCTTTGAGCTGACTGGGGGTCTCATCTTT. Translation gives CALFELTGGLIF.